The present T cell receptor beta chain was sequenced within a study of T cell responses to AZD1222 COVID-19 vaccine. Using immunoSEQ multiplex PCR, the repertoire was profiled, and TCRdb retains in-frame clones only, with some absent. The sample shows about 150,000 clones, just over 90% of them seen only once. This CDR3 is 16 amino acids long. Per germline, CDR1 MNHEY and CDR2 SVGEGT. The V and J ends lost 5 bases and 3 bases, in that order; junction bases with no gene match: 13. This receptor was taken from an adult in good health. The source was peripheral blood, collected on day 0 of AZD1222 vaccination. This chain links TRBV6-2 or TRBV6-3 with TRBJ2-7; the match to TRBD2 covers 7 bases. The CDR3 bases are TGTGCCAGCAGTAAACGGACCGGGACTACAATCTACGAGCAGTACTTC. It specifies CASSKRTGTTIYEQYF.